These 21 T cell receptor beta chains share one sample of origin, sequenced in a study of early T cells in non-severe SARS-CoV-2 infection. TCRdb ran MiXCR on the 5' RACE reads and lists one entry per CDR3 protein. Among tens of thousands of distinct CDR3 sequences listed, 16% were seen once. The sequenced sample was whole blood, obtained at baseline. Receptors originate from an adult who was a healthcare worker with PCR-confirmed SARS-CoV-2 infection or an uninfected control (not recorded which).

Concerning this clonotype itself: A single base separates this from a much larger clone, so it may be a read error. The rearrangement joins TRBV12-3 or TRBV12-4 to TRBJ2-1; D remains unclear. This CDR3 contains 11 residues. V was shortened by 5 bases and J by 6 bases, with 5 bases between the two germline ends. The CDR3 DNA sequence: TGTGCCAGCAGTGTGGGCAATGAGCAGTTCTTC. Residues: CASSVGNEQFF.

The V and J genes are TRBV3-1 and TRBJ2-3; D is unclear. The V gene's germline CDR1 is LGHDT and CDR2 YNNKEL (reference sequence). The CDR3 sequence is 14 residues long. Trimming took off 1 base at V and 6 bases at J, with 11 bases between the two ends. As DNA, the CDR3 is TGTGCCAGCAGCCAAGTTGACCGGATCGATACGCAGTATTTT. This sequence encodes CASSQVDRIDTQYF.

This clonotype was seen only a few times. The chain combines TRBV20-1 with TRBJ1-2; tentative D call: TRBD1 (5 bases). V lost 4 bases to trimming and J lost 8 bases, with 17 bases between them. This CDR3 has 13 amino acids. CDR1 and CDR2 (germline): DFQATT, SNEGSKA (reference sequence). The chain's CDR3 is CSATSYSRDGYTF. The CDR3 DNA reads as TGCAGTGCTACATCATACAGCCGGGACGGCTACACCTTC.

This clonotype has more than one count but fewer than ten. The chain links TRBV27 to TRBJ2-3; D remains unclear. Germline V gene lookup returns CDR1 MNHEY and CDR2 SMNVEV (reference sequence). The V gene lost 4 bases and the J gene lost 4 bases, with 9 bases spanning the gap. The CDR3 loop spans 13 amino acids. For the CDR3, the DNA is TGTGCCAGCAGTTCTTTGGGCCCAGATACGCAGTATTTT. Encoded protein: CASSSLGPDTQYF.

This clonotype came up a few times. The chain recombines TRBV4-2 with TRBJ1-5; no clear D gene. The CDR3 spans 13 residues. Looked up from germline, CDR1 is LGHNA and CDR2 is YNFKEQ. Trimming took 5 bases from V and 7 from J, leaving 12 bases between them. The CDR3 nucleotides read TGTGCCAGCAGCGTTACTCCTACCCAGCCCCAGCATTTT. Translating it yields CASSVTPTQPQHF.

This clonotype appeared a few times. The chain recombines TRBV20-1 with TRBJ2-1; 10 bases are shared with TRBD2. Germline values: CDR1 DFQATT, CDR2 SNEGSKA (reference sequence). The CDR3 has 16 amino acids. The trim removed 0 bases at V and 3 bases at J, leaving 5 bases unmatched. For the CDR3, the DNA is TGCAGTGCTAGAGACCCACTAGCGGGATACTACAATGAGCAGTTCTTC. This gives the protein CSARDPLAGYYNEQFF.

This chain connects TRBV28 to TRBJ2-7, with TRBD2 matching over 8 bases. Germline CDR1 MDHEN, CDR2 SYDVKM. The junction had 23 bases not matched to a gene; V was cut back by 11 bases and J by 2 bases. The CDR3 length is 18 residues. CDR3 bases: TGTGCCTCTACCCCGTCGGCCACTAGCGGTCCTCAACCCTACGAGCAGTACTTC. Protein product: CASTPSATSGPQPYEQYF.

V gene TRBV28 combines with J gene TRBJ2-7; perhaps TRBD1 as D (5 bases). Germline CDR1 reads MDHEN; CDR2 reads SYDVKM. CDR3 length: 15 amino acids. The V gene lost 5 bases and the J gene lost 2 bases, with 16 bases spanning the gap. Written as DNA, the CDR3 is TGTGCCAGCAGTCCCAGGACAAGACCCGCCTACGAGCAGTACTTC. Protein product: CASSPRTRPAYEQYF. The whole variable domain, remainder taken from reference TRBV28 and TRBJ2-7, is DVKVTQSSRYLVKRTGEKVFLECVQDMDHENMFWYRQDPGLGLRLIYFSYDVKMKEKGDIPEGYSVSREKKERFSLILESASTNQTSMYLCASSPRTRPAYEQYFGPGTRLTVT.

This clonotype was detected a few times. The rearrangement links TRBV19 to TRBJ2-3; D might be TRBD2 (6 bases). The CDR3 is 14 residues long. Germline CDR1 and CDR2: LNHDA and SQIVND (reference sequence). Trimming cost V 6 bases and J 5 bases, with 15 bases left between them. The CDR3 coding sequence is TGTGCCAGTAGGTCCCAGCGGGCGGGAGATACGCAGTATTTT. It encodes CASRSQRAGDTQYF.

The V and J genes are TRBV28 and TRBJ2-2; the match to TRBD1 covers 10 bases. Looked up from germline, CDR1 is MDHEN and CDR2 is SYDVKM. Trimming took 6 bases from V and 15 from J; bases not matched to a gene: 10. This CDR3 has 13 amino acids. The CDR3: CASRAGPGQGMFF. In nucleotides, the CDR3 is TGTGCCAGCAGGGCTGGACCGGGACAGGGGATGTTTTTT.

This clonotype was seen more than once but under ten times. This chain links TRBV12-3 or TRBV12-4 with TRBJ2-1; possible D gene TRBD2, 5 bases. This CDR3 contains 16 residues. Trimming pared 10 bases from V and 8 bases from J, leaving 27 bases between. The CDR3 sequence is CATAPGERANGDEQFF. CDR3 bases: TGTGCCACCGCCCCCGGGGAGCGCGCCAATGGGGATGAGCAGTTCTTC.

The chain joins TRBV7-2 to TRBJ2-3; 12 bases match TRBD2. The CDR3 covers 16 residues. V was clipped by 3 bases and J by 5 bases; unmatched bases: 6. Germline V lookup: CDR1 SGHTA, CDR2 FQGNSA. The CDR3 DNA sequence: TGTGCCAGCAGCTTTGCACCGGGACTAGCGGGAGATACGCAGTATTTT. Translation gives CASSFAPGLAGDTQYF.

This clonotype was detected ten times or more. J is TRBJ2-3 and V is TRBV4-3, with TRBD2 matching over 7 bases. This CDR3 comprises 15 residues. CDR1 and CDR2 (germline): LGHNA, YSLEER. V lost 0 bases and J lost 1; bases outside the gene matches: 1. The CDR3 coding sequence is TGCGCCAGCAGCCAAGACCGGGGGGGCACAGATACGCAGTATTTT. Protein: CASSQDRGGTDTQYF.

This clonotype was observed a handful of times. This chain connects TRBV25-1 to TRBJ2-1; 7 positions match TRBD2. Looked up from germline, CDR1 is MGHDK and CDR2 is SYGVNS. Trimming cost V 2 bases and J 2 bases; bases outside gene matches: 12. This CDR3 is 18 amino acids long. DNA of the CDR3: TGTGCCAGCAGTGAAGGTACTAGCGACGGGAGCCCCTACAATGAGCAGTTCTTC. Protein: CASSEGTSDGSPYNEQFF.

V is TRBV20-1 and J is TRBJ1-5; no reliable D call. Trimming shortened V by 3 bases and J by 6 bases, and 12 bases separated the two germline ends. Germline V gene data show CDR1 as DFQATT and CDR2 as SNEGSKA (reference sequence). CDR3 size: 13 residues. The DNA for the CDR3 is TGCAGTGCTAGCCCCCGGGCGGCTCAGCCCCAGCATTTT. Protein: CSASPRAAQPQHF.

V is TRBV11-2 and J is TRBJ2-3; unclear D gene. Trimming shortened V by 2 bases and J by 2 bases, and 11 bases separated the two germline ends. Germline V gene lookup returns CDR1 SGHAT and CDR2 FQNNGV. The CDR3 runs 15 residues. The CDR3 DNA sequence: TGTGCCAGCAGCTTACTCGGCCAAAACACAGATACGCAGTATTTT. Amino acid sequence: CASSLLGQNTDTQYF.

This clonotype has at least ten counts. The rearrangement links TRBV18 to TRBJ2-3; tentatively, D is TRBD2 (6 bases). The CDR3 sequence is 16 residues long. V was shortened by 3 bases and J by 4 bases, with 17 bases between the two germline ends. Germline V gene data show CDR1 as KGHSH and CDR2 as LQKENI. The CDR3 reads CASSPQDGSIADTQYF. The CDR3 nucleotides are TGTGCCAGCTCACCTCAGGACGGGAGCATCGCAGATACGCAGTATTTT. The full variable domain, completed using reference TRBV18 and TRBJ2-3, is NAGVMQNPRHLVRRRGQEARLRCSPMKGHSHVYWYRQLPEEGLKFMVYLQKENIIDESGMPKERFSAEFPKEGPSILRIQQVVRGDSAAYFCASSPQDGSIADTQYFGPGTRLTVL.

A few counts support this clonotype. The rearrangement joins TRBV3-1 to TRBJ1-5, with D uncertain. The CDR3 totals 13 residues. The germline V gene encodes CDR1 LGHDT and CDR2 YNNKEL (reference sequence). V gave up 5 bases and J gave up 2 bases, with 7 bases separating them. In nucleotides, the CDR3 is TGTGCCAGCAGCGCTCGGGGCAATCAGCCCCAGCATTTT. It specifies CASSARGNQPQHF.

This clonotype came up many times. This rearrangement joins TRBV20-1 to TRBJ2-1; D is ambiguous. This CDR3 contains 9 residues. The V and J ends lost 7 bases and 8 bases respectively, with 6 bases between them. Per the germline V gene, CDR1 is DFQATT and CDR2 is SNEGSKA (reference sequence). The CDR3 DNA sequence: TGCAGTGTAGGCCATGAGCAGTTCTTC. The encoded protein is CSVGHEQFF.

This clonotype was detected a few times. This sequence joins TRBV5-4 and TRBJ1-1; possibly TRBD1 for D (5 bases). Looked up from germline, CDR1 is SGHNT and CDR2 is YYREEE (reference sequence). This CDR3 contains 14 residues. Trimming pared 0 bases from V and 11 bases from J, leaving 17 bases between. The CDR3 DNA reads TGTGCCAGCAGCTTGGGGGACCGGGGTCGATCGGCTTTCTTT. The encoded protein is CASSLGDRGRSAFF. Full variable domain (outside the CDR3, taken from reference TRBV5-4 and TRBJ1-1): ETGVTQSPTHLIKTRGQQVTLRCSSQSGHNTVSWYQQALGQGPQFIFQYYREEENGRGNFPPRFSGLQFPNYSSELNVNALELDDSALYLCASSLGDRGRSAFFGQGTRLTVV.

This clonotype has a single count. The chain recombines TRBV4-1 with TRBJ2-7, with TRBD1 matching over 10 bases. CDR3 size: 16 residues. Germline lookup yields CDR1 MGHRA and CDR2 YSYEKL. Unmatched junction bases numbered 8, after V lost 3 bases and J lost 3 bases. CDR3 sequence (DNA): TGCGCCAGCAGCCATGCCCCGGACAGGGGGAACTACGAGCAGTACTTC. Amino acid sequence: CASSHAPDRGNYEQYF.